This TCR beta chain was documented in a study of cytomegalovirus exposure and HLA in healthy donors. The overall study: Out of 150 million to 200 million T cells, an earlier analysis found 117 million unique TCR beta sequences in total.

Study-level findings and limits: Clonal expansion, a later analysis showed, was greater in HLA-associated TCR beta chains than in equally common others. Most of the CMV-associated TCR beta chains (in a later analysis) appeared to be HLA-restricted. Data from an earlier analysis indicated that most TCR beta V segments were productive either about 87% or about 30% of the time.

This clone has a single count. Antigen unknown. Germline CDR1 SGHTA, CDR2 FQGNSA. V trimming: 6 bases; J trimming: 7 bases; junction bases outside the gene matches: 4. The CDR3 has 13 amino acids. Primers for the PCR totalled 60 Vbeta and 13 Jbeta. Using immunoSEQ multiplex PCR, the repertoire was profiled, and TCRdb retains in-frame clones only, with some absent. The sample includes roughly 150,000 clones, around 79% of them seen just once. V is TRBV7-2 and J is TRBJ2-1, with 9 bases matching TRBD2. The sequence derives from a male donor in good health and CMV-seronegative. The sequenced material came from PBMCs. In nucleotides, the CDR3 is TGTGCCAGCAGTTCGGGACTAGCAAATGAGCAGTTCTTC. This codes for CASSSGLANEQFF.